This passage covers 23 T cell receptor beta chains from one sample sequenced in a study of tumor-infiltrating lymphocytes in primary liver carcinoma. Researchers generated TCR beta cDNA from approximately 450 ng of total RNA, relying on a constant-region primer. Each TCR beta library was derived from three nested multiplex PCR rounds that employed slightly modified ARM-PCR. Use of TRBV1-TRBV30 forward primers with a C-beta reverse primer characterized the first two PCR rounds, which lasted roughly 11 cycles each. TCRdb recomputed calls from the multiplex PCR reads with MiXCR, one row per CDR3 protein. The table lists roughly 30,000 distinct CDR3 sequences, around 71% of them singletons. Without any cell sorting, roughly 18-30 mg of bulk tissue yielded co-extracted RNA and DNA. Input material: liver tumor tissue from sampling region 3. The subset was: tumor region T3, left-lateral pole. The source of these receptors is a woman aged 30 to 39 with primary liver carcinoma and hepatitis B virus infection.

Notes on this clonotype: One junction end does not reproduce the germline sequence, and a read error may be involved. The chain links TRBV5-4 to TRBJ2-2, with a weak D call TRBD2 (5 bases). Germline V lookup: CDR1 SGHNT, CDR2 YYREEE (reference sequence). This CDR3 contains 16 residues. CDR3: CASSSYGSAITGELSF. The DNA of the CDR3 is TGTGCCAGCAGCAGCTATGGAAGCGCTATCACCGGGGAGCTGTCTTTT.

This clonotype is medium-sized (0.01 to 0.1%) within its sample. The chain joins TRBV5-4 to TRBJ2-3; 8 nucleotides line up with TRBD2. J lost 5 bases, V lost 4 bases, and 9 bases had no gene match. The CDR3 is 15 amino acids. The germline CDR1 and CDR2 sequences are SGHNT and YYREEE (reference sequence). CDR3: CASSANRGLGDTQYF. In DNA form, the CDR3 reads TGTGCCAGCAGCGCGAATCGGGGACTAGGAGATACGCAGTATTTT.

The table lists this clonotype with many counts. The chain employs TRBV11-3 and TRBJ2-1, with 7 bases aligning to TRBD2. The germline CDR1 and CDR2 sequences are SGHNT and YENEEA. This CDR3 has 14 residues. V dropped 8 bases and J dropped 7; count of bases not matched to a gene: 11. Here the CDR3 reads CASGLGGSSNEQFF. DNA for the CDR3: TGTGCCAGCGGTTTAGGCGGGAGCTCTAATGAGCAGTTCTTC. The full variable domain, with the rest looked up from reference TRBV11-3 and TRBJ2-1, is EAGVVQSPRYKIIEKKQPVAFWCNPISGHNTLYWYLQNLGQGPELLIRYENEEAVDDSQLPKDRFSAERLKGVDSTLKIQPAELGDSAVYLCASGLGGSSNEQFFGPGTRLTVL.

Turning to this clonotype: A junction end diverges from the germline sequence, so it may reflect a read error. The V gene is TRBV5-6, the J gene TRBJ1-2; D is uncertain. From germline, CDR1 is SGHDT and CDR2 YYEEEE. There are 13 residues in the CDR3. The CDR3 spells CDSSFRKDYGYTF. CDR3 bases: TGTGACAGCAGCTTTCGCAAGGACTATGGCTACACGTTC.

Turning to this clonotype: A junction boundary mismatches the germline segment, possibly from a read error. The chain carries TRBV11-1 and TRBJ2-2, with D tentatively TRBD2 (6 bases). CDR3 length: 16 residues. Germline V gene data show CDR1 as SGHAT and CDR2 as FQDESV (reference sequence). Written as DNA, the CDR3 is TGTGCAAGCGGCTTAGTGGGGGGTACGAACACCGGGGAGCTGTCTTTT. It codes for CASGLVGGTNTGELSF. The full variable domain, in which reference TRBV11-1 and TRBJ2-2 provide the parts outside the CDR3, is EAEVAQSPRYKITEKSQAVAFWCDPISGHATLYWYRQILGQGPELLVQFQDESVVDDSQLPKDRFSAERLKGVDSTLKIQPAELGDSAMYLCASGLVGGTNTGELSFGEGSRLTVL.

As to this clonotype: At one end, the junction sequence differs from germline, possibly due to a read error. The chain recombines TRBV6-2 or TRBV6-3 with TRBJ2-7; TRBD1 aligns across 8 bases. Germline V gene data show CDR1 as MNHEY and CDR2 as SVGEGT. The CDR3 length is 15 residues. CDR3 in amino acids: CASTFRQGRNYEHCF. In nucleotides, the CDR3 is TGTGCCAGCACCTTTCGACAGGGGCGAAACTACGAGCACTGCTTC.

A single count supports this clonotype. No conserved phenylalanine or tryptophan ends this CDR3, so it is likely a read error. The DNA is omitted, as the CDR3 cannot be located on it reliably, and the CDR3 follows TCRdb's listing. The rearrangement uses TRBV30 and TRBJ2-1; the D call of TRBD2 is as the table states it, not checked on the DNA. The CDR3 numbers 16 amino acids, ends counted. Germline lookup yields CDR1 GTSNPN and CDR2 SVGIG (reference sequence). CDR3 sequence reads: CAWRSTMRSSYNEQLS.

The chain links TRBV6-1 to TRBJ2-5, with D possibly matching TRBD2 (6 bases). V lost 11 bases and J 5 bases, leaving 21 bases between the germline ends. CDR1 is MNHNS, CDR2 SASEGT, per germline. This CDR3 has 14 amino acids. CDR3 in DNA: TGTGCCGGCTCCAAAAACCTCGGGGGTGAGACCCAGTACTTC. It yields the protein CAGSKNLGGETQYF.

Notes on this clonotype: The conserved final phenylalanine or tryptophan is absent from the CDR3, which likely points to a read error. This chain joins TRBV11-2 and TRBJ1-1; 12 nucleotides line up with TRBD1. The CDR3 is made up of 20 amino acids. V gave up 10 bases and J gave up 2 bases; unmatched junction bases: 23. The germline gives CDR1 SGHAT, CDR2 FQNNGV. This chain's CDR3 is CANSARDRGRKRWSNTEAFL. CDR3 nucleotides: TGTGCCAATAGCGCTCGGGACAGGGGGCGCAAGAGGTGGAGTAACACTGAAGCTTTCCTT.

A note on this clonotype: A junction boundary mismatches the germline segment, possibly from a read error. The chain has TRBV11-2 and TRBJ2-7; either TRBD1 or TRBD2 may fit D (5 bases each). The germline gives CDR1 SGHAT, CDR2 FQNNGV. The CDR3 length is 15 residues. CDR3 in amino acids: CTSSLEGFTSYEPYF. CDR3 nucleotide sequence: TGTACCAGCAGCTTAGAGGGGTTTACCTCCTACGAGCCGTACTTC. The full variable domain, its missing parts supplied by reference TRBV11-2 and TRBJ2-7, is EAGVAQSPRYKIIEKRQSVAFWCNPISGHATLYWYQQILGQGPKLLIQFQNNGVVDDSQLPKDRFSAERLKGVDSTLKIQPAKLEDSAVYLCTSSLEGFTSYEPYFGPGTRLTVT.

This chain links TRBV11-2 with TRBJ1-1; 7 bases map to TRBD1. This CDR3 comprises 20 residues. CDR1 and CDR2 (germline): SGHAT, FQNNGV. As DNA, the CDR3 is TGTGCTAGTAGCGCTCGGGATAGGGGGCGCAAGAGGCGGAGTAACACTGAAGCTTTCTTT. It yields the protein CASSARDRGRKRRSNTEAFF.

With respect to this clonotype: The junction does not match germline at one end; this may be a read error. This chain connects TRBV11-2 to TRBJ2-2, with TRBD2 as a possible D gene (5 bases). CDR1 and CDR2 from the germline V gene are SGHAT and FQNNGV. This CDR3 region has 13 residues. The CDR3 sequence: CASSSDRTGELFF. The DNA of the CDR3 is TGTGCCAGTAGCTCGGATAGGACTGGGGAGCTGTTTTTT. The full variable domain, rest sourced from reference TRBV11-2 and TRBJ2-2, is EAGVAQSPRYKIIEKRQSVAFWCNPISGHATLYWYQQILGQGPKLLIQFQNNGVVDDSQLPKDRFSAERLKGVDSTLKIQPAKLEDSAVYLCASSSDRTGELFFGEGSRLTVL.

The CDR3 is CASSLEPGRAWEQYF. CDR3 nucleotides: TGTGCCAGCAGCTTAGAACCGGGCAGGGCATGGGAGCAGTACTTC. The genes are TRBV11-3 and TRBJ2-7; a weak D match, TRBD1 (5 bases). Per the germline V gene, CDR1 is SGHNT and CDR2 is YENEEA. Trimming removed 0 bases at V and 7 bases at J, with 16 bases between. This CDR3 has 15 amino acids.

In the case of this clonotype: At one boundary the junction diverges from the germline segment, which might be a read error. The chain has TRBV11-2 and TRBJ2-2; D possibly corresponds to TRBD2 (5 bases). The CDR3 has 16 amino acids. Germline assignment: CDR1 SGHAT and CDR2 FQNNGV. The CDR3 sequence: CTSSPDSQLNTGELLF. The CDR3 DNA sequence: TGTACAAGCAGCCCCGATTCCCAATTGAACACCGGGGAGCTGTTATTT.

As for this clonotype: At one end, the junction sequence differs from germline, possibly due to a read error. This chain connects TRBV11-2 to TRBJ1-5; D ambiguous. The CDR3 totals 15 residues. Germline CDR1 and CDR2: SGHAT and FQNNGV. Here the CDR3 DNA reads TGTGCAAGCAGCTTAGATCTCGGTGACAATCAGCCCCAGCATTTT. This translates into CASSLDLGDNQPQHF.

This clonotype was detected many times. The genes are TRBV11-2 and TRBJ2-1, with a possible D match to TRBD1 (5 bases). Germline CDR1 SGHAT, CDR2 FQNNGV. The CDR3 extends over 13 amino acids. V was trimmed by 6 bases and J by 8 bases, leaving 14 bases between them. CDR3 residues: CASRPTGRDEQFF. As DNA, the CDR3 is TGTGCCAGCAGACCCACAGGTCGCGATGAGCAGTTCTTC.

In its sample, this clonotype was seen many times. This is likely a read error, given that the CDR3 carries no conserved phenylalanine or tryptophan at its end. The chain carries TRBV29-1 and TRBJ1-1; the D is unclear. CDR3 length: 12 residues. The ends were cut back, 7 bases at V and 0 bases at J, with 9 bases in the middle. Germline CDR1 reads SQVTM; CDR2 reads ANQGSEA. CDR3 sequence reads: CSGGGMNTEAFV. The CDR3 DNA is TGCAGCGGCGGAGGTATGAACACTGAAGCTTTCGTT.

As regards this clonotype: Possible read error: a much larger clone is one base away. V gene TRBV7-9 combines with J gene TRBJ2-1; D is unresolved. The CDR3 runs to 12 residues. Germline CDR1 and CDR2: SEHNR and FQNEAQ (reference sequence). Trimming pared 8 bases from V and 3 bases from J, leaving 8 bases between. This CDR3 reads CASHDNYNEQFF. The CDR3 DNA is TGTGCCAGCCATGACAACTACAATGAGCAGTTCTTC.

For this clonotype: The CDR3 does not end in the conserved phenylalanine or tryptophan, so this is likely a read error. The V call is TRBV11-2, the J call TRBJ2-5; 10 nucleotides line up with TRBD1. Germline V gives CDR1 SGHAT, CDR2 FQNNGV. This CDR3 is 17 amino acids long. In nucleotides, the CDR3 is TGTGCCAGTAGCTTAGGCCCCCCGGGACAGGGGTGGGAGACTCAGTACTTA. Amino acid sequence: CASSLGPPGQGWETQYL.

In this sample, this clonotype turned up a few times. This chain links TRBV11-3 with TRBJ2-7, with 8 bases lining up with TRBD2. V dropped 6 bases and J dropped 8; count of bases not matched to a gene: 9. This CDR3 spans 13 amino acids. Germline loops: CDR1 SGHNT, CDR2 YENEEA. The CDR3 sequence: CASRSLREDKQYF. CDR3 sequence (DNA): TGTGCCAGCAGAAGCTTGCGGGAGGACAAGCAGTACTTC.

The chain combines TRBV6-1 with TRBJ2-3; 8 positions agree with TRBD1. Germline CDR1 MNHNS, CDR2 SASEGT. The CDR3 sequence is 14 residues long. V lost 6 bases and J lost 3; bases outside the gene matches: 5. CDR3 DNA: TGTGCCAGCAGGTCACAGGGGGTAACAGATACGCAGTATTTT. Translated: CASRSQGVTDTQYF.

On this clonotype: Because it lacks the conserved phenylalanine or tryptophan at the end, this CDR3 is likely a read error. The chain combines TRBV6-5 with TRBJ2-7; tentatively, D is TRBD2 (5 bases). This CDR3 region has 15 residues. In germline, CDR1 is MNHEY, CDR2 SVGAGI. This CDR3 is CASSCKDCSSYEQYI. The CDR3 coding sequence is TGTGCCAGCAGTTGCAAGGACTGCAGCTCCTATGAGCAGTACATC.

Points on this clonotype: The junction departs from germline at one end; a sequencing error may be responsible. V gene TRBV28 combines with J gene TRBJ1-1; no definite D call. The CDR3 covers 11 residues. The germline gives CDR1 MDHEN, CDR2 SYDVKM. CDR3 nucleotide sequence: TGTGCCAGCAGTATAAGGGCTGAAGTTTTCTTT. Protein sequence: CASSIRAEVFF. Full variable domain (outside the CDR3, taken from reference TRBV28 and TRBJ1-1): DVKVTQSSRYLVKRTGEKVFLECVQDMDHENMFWYRQDPGLGLRLIYFSYDVKMKEKGDIPEGYSVSREKKERFSLILESASTNQTSMYLCASSIRAEVFFGQGTRLTVV.